This TCR beta chain was captured in a study of T cell responses to AZD1222 COVID-19 vaccine. Study-level points and caveats: Distributed over spike, vaccine-associated CD4 TCRs predominated at 160-218 and 743-854. The sample set comprised mostly white British donors with more females, and clonal diversity was possibly underestimated.

To note about this clone: The antigen remains undetermined.

The CDR3 totals 14 residues. The V end was cut by 5 bases, the J end by 0 bases, with 10 bases between. From germline, CDR1 is MDHEN and CDR2 SYDVKM. Data came from immunoSEQ multiplex PCR; TCRdb stores just in-frame clones and leaves some out. The sample shows 150,000 to 200,000 clones, less than 90% of them seen only once. The starting material was peripheral blood, obtained on day 0 of AZD1222 vaccination. The chain couples TRBV28 to TRBJ1-2; possibly TRBD1 for D (5 bases). This TCR was recovered from an adult in good health. The CDR3 DNA reads TGTGCCAGCAGTCCAGGGCCAACTAACTATGGCTACACCTTC. This gives the protein CASSPGPTNYGYTF.